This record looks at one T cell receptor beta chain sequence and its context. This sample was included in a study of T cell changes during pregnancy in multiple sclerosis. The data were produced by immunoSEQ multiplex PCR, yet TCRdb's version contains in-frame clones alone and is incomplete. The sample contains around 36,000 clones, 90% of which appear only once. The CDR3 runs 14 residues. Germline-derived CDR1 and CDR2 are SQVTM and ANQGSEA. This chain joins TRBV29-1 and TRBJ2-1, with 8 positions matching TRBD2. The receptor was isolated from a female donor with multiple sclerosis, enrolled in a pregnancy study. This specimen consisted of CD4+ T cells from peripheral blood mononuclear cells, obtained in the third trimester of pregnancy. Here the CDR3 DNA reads TGCAGTACATACGGGACTAGCTCCTACAATGAGCAGTTCTTC. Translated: CSTYGTSSYNEQFF.